The subject of this entry is one T cell receptor beta chain. What antigen it recognizes has not been identified. From each donor, a 2.5 ml peripheral blood sample was collected into PAXgene tubes and kept at -80 degrees C. Without T cell sorting, total RNA was isolated from whole blood using the PAXgene blood miRNA kit on an automated QIAcube. Peripheral blood from monozygotic twin pairs concordant or discordant for inflammatory bowel disease was subjected to deep TCRalpha and TCRbeta repertoire profiling with unique molecular barcoding. Smoking habits were recorded for all twin pairs, and each individual was classified as a current, former or never smoker. Libraries came from 5' RACE. The input for every TCR library was 3,500 to 4,000 ng of total RNA. For each sample, cDNA synthesis with SMARTScribe reverse transcriptase was split into eight separate reactions. During cDNA synthesis, template switching introduced unique molecular identifiers that contained a 6-nucleotide sample barcode. TCRalpha and TCRbeta cDNA was amplified in two nested PCRs of approximately 17 and 9 cycles, and bead purification was carried out after each PCR. Before amplification, the cDNA was both treated with uracil DNA-glycosylase and purified with the QIAquick PCR purification kit. The second PCR added Illumina TruSeq-compatible adapters along with sample-specific barcodes. TapeStation and Qubit were used to check library quality and concentration, and 4 to 6 ng of each library was pooled. Pooled libraries were sequenced on an Illumina HiSeq2500 single-index Rapid Run with 2 x 100 bp reads and custom sequencing primers. For the original study's pipeline: MiGEC version 1.2.6 was used for UMI-based consensus assembly, which corrected PCR and sequencing errors. MiXCR version 2.1.1 was used for V(D)J alignment, clonotype assembly and CDR3 extraction. Normalisation of gene usage, clonotype sharing and MAIT/NKT TCR abundance was achieved by analysing the top 1000, 10 000 and 20 000 clonotypes per sample. Diversity was computed as the inverse Simpson index with the vegan R package after downsampling to 27 000 UMIs. Statistical testing used paired Mann-Whitney U tests on the discordant twin pairs and applied Benjamini-Hochberg correction for multiple testing. TCRdb reprocessed the raw reads; every CDR3 protein sequence is a single record, and DNA is not supplied. Here the V and J calls rest on TCRdb's processing, not on the authors' analysis. This sample's records show about 380,000 distinct CDR3 sequences. Roughly 2.6% of the sample lies in the top ten.

This specimen belongs to a study of monozygotic twins with inflammatory bowel disease (dated by TCRdb to about 2019). Concerning the study at large: A total of some 30 monozygotic twin pairs were included in the full study, comprising nine German pairs (four IBD-concordant, five IBD-discordant) and 19 IBD-discordant Danish pairs. Disease-associated traits were sought mainly through comparisons between IBD patients and their genetically identical healthy co-twins within discordant pairs. Each individual had, on average, about 151 000 unique TCRalpha sequences and 181 000 unique TCRbeta sequences available for analysis. Points the paper makes about the study in general: Because patients were on differing immunosuppressive treatments, the repertoires may have picked up extra background noise and inter-individual variability. The analysis was unable to tell different T cell subtypes apart. No single strong signal or clonotype linked to IBD turned up in the results, so the idea that one exists was not supported. Repertoire similarity did not differ between concordant and discordant twins, possibly due to limited statistical power. Measured by the inverse Simpson index, TCRbeta repertoire diversity was lower in IBD patients than in their healthy co-twins. IBD patients shared fewer clonotypes with other individuals than healthy twins did, most markedly in patients showing signs of disease activity.

The clonotype originates from a human donor with ulcerative colitis or Crohn's disease, or a healthy co-twin of an affected twin (not recorded which). The sample comprised blood.

This receptor carries the CDR3 CASSLEAGTRDFGDEQFF. The rearrangement joined TRBV7-3 to TRBJ2-1; TCRdb designates TRBD2, a call that cannot be tested without DNA. The CDR3, from cysteine to phenylalanine, totals 18 residues. The coding DNA is unavailable. Based on the germline V gene, the CDR1 and CDR2 sequences are SGHTA and FQGTGA. The CDR3, completed at both ends by the reference TRBV7-3 and TRBJ2-1 genes, gives the full variable domain GAGVSQTPSNKVTEKGKYVELRCDPISGHTALYWYRQSLGQGPEFLIYFQGTGAADDSGLPNDRFFAVRPEGSVSTLKIQRTERGDSAVYLCASSLEAGTRDFGDEQFFGPGTRLTVL.